The subject of this entry is one T cell receptor beta chain. These data belong to a study of breast tumors, draining lymph nodes, adjacent tissues. V lost 7 bases, J lost 5 bases, and 15 bases lay in between. The germline V gene encodes CDR1 MNHNS and CDR2 SASEGT. The CDR3 is made up of 14 amino acids. Each CDR3 protein is one row after TCRdb ran MiXCR on the multiplex PCR reads. The data contain 20,000 or so distinct CDR3 sequences, over 40% of them seen just once; the ten biggest clones take up roughly a fifth. The specimen sequenced was breast tumor tissue. The J gene is TRBJ2-1, the V gene TRBV6-1; no clear D. The receptor was isolated from a female donor with breast cancer. Some clones in this sample may be carry-over from other donors' samples. CDR3 nucleotide sequence: TGTGCCAGCAAAAGACCAGGACCCCACAATGAGCAGTTCTTC. This sequence encodes CASKRPGPHNEQFF.